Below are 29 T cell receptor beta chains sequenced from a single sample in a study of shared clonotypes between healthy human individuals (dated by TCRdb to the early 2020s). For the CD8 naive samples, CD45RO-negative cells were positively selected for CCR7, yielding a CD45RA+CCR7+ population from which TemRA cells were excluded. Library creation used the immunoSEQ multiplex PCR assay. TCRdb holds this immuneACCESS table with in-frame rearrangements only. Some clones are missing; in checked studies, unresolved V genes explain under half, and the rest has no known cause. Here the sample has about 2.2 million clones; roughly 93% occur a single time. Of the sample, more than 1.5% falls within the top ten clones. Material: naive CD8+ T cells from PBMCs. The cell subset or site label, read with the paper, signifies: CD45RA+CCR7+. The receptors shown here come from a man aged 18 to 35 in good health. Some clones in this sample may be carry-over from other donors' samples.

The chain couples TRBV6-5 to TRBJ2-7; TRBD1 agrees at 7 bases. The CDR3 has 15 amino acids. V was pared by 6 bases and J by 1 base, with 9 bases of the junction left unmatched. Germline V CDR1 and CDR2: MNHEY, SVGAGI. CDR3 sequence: CASRLRDRTSYEQYF. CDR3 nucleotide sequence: TGTGCCAGCAGACTCCGGGACAGAACATCCTACGAGCAGTACTTC.

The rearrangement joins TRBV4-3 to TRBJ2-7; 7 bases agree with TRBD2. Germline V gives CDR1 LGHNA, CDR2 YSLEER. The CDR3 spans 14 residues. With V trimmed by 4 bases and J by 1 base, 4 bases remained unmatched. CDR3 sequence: CASSPRGGSYEQYF. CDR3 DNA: TGCGCCAGCAGCCCCCGCGGGGGATCCTACGAGCAGTACTTC.

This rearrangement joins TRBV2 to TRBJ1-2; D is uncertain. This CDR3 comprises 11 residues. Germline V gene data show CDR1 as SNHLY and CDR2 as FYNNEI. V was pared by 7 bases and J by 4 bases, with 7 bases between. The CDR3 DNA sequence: TGTGCCAGCAAGGCAGCCTATGGCTACACCTTC. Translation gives CASKAAYGYTF.

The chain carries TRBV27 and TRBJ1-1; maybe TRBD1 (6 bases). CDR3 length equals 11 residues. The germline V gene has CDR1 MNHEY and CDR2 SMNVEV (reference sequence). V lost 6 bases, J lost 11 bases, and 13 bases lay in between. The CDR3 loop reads CASREGVLAFF. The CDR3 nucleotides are TGTGCCAGCAGGGAGGGGGTTCTGGCTTTCTTT.

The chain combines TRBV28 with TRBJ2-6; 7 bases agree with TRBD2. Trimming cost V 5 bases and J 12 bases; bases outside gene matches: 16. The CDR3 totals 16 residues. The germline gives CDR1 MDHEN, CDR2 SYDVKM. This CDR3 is CASSPITSAPPSVLTF. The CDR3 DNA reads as TGTGCCAGCAGTCCCATCACTAGCGCCCCCCCCAGCGTCCTGACTTTC.

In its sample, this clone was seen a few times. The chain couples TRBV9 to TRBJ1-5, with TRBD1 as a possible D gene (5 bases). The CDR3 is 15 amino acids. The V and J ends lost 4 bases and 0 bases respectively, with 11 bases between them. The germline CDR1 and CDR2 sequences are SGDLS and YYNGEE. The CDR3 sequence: CASSTGTSSNQPQHF. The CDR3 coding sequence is TGTGCCAGCAGCACCGGGACCTCTAGCAATCAGCCCCAGCATTTT.

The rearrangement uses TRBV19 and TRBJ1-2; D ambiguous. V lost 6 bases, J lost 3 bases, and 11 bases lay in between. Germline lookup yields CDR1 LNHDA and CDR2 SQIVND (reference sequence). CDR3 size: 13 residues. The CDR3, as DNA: TGTGCCAGTAGGGCCCGGCCTGACTATGGCTACACCTTC. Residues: CASRARPDYGYTF.

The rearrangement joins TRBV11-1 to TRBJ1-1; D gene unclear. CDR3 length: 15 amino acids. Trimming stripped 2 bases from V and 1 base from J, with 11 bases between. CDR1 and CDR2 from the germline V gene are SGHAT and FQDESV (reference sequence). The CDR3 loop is CASSLITPSNTEAFF. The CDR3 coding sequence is TGTGCCAGCAGCTTAATTACACCGTCGAACACTGAAGCTTTCTTT. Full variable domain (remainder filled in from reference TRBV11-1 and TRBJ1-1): EAEVAQSPRYKITEKSQAVAFWCDPISGHATLYWYRQILGQGPELLVQFQDESVVDDSQLPKDRFSAERLKGVDSTLKIQPAELGDSAMYLCASSLITPSNTEAFFGQGTRLTVV.

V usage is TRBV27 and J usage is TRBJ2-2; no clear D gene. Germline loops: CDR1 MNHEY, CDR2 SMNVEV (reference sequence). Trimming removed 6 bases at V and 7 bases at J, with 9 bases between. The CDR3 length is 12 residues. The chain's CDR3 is CASRHTLGELFF. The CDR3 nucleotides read TGTGCCAGCAGGCATACGCTCGGGGAGCTGTTTTTT.

The CDR3 DNA is TGTGCCAGCAGCCGACGGGACATTGGATACGAGCAGTACTTC. Its protein product is CASSRRDIGYEQYF. This chain connects TRBV5-4 to TRBJ2-7, with D perhaps TRBD1 (6 bases). Per germline, CDR1 SGHNT and CDR2 YYREEE (reference sequence). Trimming removed 4 bases from V and 4 bases from J, with 15 bases in between. The CDR3 sequence is 14 residues long. Full variable domain (missing parts from reference TRBV5-4 and TRBJ2-7): ETGVTQSPTHLIKTRGQQVTLRCSSQSGHNTVSWYQQALGQGPQFIFQYYREEENGRGNFPPRFSGLQFPNYSSELNVNALELDDSALYLCASSRRDIGYEQYFGPGTRLTVT.

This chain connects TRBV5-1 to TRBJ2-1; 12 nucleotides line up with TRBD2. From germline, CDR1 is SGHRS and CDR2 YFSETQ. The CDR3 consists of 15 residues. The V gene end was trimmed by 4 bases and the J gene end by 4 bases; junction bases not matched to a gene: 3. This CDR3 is CASSDTSGRYNEQFF. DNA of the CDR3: TGCGCCAGCAGCGACACTAGCGGGAGGTACAATGAGCAGTTCTTC.

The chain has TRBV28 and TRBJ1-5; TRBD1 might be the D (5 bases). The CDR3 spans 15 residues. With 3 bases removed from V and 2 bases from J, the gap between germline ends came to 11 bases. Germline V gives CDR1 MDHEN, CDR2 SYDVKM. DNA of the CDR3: TGTGCCAGCAGTTTGGGGCCTGGGGGCAATCAGCCCCAGCATTTT. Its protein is CASSLGPGGNQPQHF.

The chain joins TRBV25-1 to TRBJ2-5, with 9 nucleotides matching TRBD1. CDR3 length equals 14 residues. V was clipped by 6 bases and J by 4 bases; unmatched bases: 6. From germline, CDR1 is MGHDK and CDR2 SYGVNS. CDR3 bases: TGTGCCAGCAGGGACAGGGGTGGGCGAGAGACCCAGTACTTC. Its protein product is CASRDRGGRETQYF.

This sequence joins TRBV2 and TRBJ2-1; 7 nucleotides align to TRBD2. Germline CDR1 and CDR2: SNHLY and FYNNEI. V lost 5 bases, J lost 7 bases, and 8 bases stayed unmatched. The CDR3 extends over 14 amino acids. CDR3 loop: CASSLAGARNEQFF. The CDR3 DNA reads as TGTGCCAGCAGTCTCGCGGGAGCCCGGAATGAGCAGTTCTTC.

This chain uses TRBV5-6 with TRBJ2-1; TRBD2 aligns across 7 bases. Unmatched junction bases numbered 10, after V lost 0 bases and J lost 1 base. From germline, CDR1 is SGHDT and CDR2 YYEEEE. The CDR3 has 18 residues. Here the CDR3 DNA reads TGTGCCAGCAGCTTGGGTGCTAGCGGCCAGTTTTCCTACAATGAGCAGTTCTTC. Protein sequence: CASSLGASGQFSYNEQFF.

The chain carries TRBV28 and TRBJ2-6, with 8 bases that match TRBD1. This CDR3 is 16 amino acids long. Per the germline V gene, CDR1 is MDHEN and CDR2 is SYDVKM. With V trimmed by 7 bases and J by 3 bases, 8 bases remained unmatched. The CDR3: CASINQGAGGANVLTF. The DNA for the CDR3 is TGTGCCAGCATTAATCAGGGGGCAGGTGGGGCCAACGTCCTGACTTTC.

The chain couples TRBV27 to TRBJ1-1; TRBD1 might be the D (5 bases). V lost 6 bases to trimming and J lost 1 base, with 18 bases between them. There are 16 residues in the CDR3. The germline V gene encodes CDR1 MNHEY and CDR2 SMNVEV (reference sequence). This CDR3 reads CASRYYQGAGNTEAFF. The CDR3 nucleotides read TGTGCCAGCAGATACTACCAGGGAGCTGGGAACACTGAAGCTTTCTTT.

The CDR3 nucleotides read TGTGCCAGCTCACCACCGGGCGTAGCGGTGACTAGCGGAAAACCCTACGAGCAGTACTTC. Protein sequence: CASSPPGVAVTSGKPYEQYF. The chain links TRBV18 to TRBJ2-7, with 9 bases aligning to TRBD2. The J segment lost 2 bases and the V segment lost 0 bases, leaving 17 bases of the junction unmatched. Looked up from germline, CDR1 is KGHSH and CDR2 is LQKENI. The CDR3 consists of 20 residues.

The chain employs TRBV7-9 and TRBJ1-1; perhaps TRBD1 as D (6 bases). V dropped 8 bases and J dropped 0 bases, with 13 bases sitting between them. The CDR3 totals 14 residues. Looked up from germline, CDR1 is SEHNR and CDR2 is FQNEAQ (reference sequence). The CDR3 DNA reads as TGTGCCAGCGGACAGACAGTTATGAACACTGAAGCTTTCTTT. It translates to CASGQTVMNTEAFF.

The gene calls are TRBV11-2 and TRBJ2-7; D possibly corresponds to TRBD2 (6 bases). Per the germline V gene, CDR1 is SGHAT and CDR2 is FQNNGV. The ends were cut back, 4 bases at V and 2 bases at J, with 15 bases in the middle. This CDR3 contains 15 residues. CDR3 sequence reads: CASSSASELPYEQYF. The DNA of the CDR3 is TGTGCCAGCAGCTCAGCTAGCGAGTTACCCTACGAGCAGTACTTC.

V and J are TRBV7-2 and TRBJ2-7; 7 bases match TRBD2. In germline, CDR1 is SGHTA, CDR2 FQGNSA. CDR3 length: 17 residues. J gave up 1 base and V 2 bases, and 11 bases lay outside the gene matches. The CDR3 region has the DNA TGTGCCAGCAGCTTATACGGGGCGGGAGCGATATCCTACGAGCAGTACTTC. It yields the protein CASSLYGAGAISYEQYF.

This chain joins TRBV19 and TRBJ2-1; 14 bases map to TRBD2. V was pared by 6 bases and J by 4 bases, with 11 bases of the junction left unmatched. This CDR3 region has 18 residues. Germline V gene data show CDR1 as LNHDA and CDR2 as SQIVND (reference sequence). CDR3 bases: TGTGCCAGTAGAAAATCCGGGACTAGCGGGAGTAGGTACAATGAGCAGTTCTTC. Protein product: CASRKSGTSGSRYNEQFF.

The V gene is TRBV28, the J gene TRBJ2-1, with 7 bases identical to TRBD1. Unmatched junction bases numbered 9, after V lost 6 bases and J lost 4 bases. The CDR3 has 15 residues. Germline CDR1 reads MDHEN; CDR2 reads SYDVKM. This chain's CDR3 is CASSYRGSFYNEQFF. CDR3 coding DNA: TGTGCCAGCAGCTACAGGGGTTCTTTTTACAATGAGCAGTTCTTC.

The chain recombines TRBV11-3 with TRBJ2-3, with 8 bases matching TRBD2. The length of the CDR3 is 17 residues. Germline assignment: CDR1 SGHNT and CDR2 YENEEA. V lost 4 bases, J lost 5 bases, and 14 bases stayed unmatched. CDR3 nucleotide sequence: TGTGCCAGCAGCTCCCCCCCCAGCGGGAGTAAGAGAGATACGCAGTATTTT. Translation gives CASSSPPSGSKRDTQYF.

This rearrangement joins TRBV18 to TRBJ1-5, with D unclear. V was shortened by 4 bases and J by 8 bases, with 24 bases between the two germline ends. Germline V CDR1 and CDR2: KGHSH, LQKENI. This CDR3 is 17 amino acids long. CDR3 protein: CASSLTLGSREGEPQHF. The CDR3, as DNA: TGTGCCAGCTCACTCACCCTCGGGTCACGGGAGGGTGAGCCCCAGCATTTT.

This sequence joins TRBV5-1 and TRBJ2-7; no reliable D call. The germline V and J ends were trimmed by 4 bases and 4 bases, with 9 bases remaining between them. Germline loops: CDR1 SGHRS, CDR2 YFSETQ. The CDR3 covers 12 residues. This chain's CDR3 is CASSLEKYEQYF. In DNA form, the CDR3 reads TGCGCCAGCAGCCTAGAAAAATACGAGCAGTACTTC.

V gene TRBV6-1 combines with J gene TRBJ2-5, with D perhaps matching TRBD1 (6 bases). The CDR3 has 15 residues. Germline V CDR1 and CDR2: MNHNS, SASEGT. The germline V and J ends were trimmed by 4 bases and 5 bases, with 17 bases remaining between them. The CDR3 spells CASSGERGLGETQYF. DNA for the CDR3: TGTGCCAGCAGTGGCGAAAGGGGGTTGGGGGAGACCCAGTACTTC.

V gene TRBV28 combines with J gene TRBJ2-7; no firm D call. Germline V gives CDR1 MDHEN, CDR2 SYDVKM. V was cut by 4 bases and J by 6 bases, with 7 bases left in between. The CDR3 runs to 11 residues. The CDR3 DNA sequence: TGTGCCAGCAGTTCCTGGGGCGAGCAGTACTTC. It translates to CASSSWGEQYF. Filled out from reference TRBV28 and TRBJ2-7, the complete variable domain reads DVKVTQSSRYLVKRTGEKVFLECVQDMDHENMFWYRQDPGLGLRLIYFSYDVKMKEKGDIPEGYSVSREKKERFSLILESASTNQTSMYLCASSSWGEQYFGPGTRLTVT.

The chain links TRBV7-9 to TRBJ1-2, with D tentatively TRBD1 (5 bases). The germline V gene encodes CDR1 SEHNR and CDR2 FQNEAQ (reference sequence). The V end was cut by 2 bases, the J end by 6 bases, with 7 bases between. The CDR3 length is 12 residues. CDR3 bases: TGTGCCAGCAGCTTACCCAGGGATGGCTACACCTTC. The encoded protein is CASSLPRDGYTF.